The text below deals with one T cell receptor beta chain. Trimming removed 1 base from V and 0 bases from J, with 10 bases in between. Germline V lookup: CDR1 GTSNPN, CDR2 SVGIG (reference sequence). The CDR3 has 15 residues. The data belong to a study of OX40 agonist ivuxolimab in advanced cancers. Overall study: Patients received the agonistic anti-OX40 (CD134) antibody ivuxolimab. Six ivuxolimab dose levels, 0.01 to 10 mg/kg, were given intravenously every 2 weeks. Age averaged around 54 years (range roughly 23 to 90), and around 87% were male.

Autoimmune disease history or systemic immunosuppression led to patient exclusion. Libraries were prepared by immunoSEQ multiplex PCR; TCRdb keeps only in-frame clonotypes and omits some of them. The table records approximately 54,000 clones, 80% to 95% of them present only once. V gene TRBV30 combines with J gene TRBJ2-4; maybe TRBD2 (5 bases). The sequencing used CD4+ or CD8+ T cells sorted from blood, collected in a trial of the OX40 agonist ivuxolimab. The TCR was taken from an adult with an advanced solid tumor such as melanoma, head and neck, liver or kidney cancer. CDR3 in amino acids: CAWSGTDLAKNIQYF. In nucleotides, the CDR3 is TGTGCCTGGAGTGGGACGGACTTAGCCAAAAACATTCAGTACTTC.